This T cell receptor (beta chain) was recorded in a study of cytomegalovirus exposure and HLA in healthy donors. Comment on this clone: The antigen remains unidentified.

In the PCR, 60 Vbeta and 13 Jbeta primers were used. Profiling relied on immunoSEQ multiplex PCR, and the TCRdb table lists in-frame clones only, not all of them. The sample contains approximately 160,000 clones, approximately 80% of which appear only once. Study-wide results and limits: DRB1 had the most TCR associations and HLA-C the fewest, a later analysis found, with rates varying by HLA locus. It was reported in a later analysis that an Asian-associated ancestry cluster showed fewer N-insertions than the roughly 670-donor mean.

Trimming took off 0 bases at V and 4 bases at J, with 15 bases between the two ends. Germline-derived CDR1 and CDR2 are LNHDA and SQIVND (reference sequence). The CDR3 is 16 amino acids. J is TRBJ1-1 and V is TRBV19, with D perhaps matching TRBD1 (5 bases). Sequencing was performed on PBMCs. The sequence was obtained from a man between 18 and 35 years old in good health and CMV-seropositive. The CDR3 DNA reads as TGTGCCAGTAGTATAGATTGGTCCGGGAGGGGCACTGAAGCTTTCTTT. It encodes CASSIDWSGRGTEAFF.